This T cell receptor beta chain was captured in a study of Ad26.COV2.S vaccination and SARS-CoV-2 variants. For the study at large: In the COV1001 trial, the donor was in the Ad26.COV2.S arm. Intramuscularly, Ad26.COV2.S was given either once or twice, 56 days apart.

Sequencing used immunoSEQ multiplex PCR; TCRdb keeps in-frame clones, though not all of them. Of some 340,000 clones listed, about 86% are singletons. Indicated treatment: roughly 18 received Ad26.COV2.S at low or high dose, single or two shots; about five received placebo; per-sample allocation not given. Sample collection was performed on day 63 after the first vaccine or placebo injection. The CDR3 is made up of 14 amino acids. The ends were cut back, 2 bases at V and 3 bases at J, with 8 bases in the middle. Germline V CDR1 and CDR2: KGHSH, LQKENI. This sample comprised peripheral blood, obtained in a trial of Ad26.COV2.S vaccine versus placebo. The receptor was derived from a person aged 18-65 years who received the Ad26.COV2.S COVID-19 vaccine or a placebo. The chain is built from TRBV18 and TRBJ1-5; no firm D call. The CDR3, as DNA: TGTGCCAGCTCACCAACAGTTACCAATCAGCCCCAGCATTTT. Translated: CASSPTVTNQPQHF.